This entry features one T cell receptor beta chain sequence. All CD4+ cells other than CD45RA+CCR7+CD95- naive cells were sorted as memory, over 98% pure. Healthy donors' blood was sourced from blood donation centers in Switzerland. Total CD4+ T cells and monocytes came from CD4/CD14 microbead positive selection. Trimming removed 6 bases from V and 6 bases from J, with 20 bases in between. CDR1 and CDR2 (germline): MNHNS, SASEGT. The CDR3 is 15 residues long. These data originate in a study of human CD4 T cells and Enterobacteriaceae. Deep-level sequencing, detecting one cell in 200,000, covered ex vivo memory CD4+. TCRdb's table, derived via immunoSEQ multiplex PCR, lists solely in-frame clones and lacks some. The table includes 25,000 to 35,000 clones, roughly 80% detected once.

The receptor's source is a human donor in good health. J is TRBJ1-2 and V is TRBV6-1; the D is unclear. The sequencing input was memory CD4+ T cells from blood. The CDR3 loop is CASRSPVGELDGYTF. CDR3 coding DNA: TGTGCCAGCAGATCCCCCGTAGGAGAATTAGATGGCTACACCTTC.